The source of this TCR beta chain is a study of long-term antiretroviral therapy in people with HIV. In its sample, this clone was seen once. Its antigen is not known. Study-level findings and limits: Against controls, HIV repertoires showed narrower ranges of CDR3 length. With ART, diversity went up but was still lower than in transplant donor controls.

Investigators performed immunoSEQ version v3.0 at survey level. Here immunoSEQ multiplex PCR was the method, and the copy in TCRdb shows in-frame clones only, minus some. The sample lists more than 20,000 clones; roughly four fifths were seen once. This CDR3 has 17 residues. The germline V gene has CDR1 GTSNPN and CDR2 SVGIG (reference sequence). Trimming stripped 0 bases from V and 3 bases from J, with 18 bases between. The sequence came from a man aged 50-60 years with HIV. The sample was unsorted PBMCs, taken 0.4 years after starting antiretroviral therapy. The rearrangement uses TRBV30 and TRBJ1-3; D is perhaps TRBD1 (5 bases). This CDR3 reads CAWSVPRAVVIGNTIYF. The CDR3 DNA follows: TGTGCCTGGAGTGTCCCCAGGGCCGTTGTGATTGGAAACACCATATATTTT.